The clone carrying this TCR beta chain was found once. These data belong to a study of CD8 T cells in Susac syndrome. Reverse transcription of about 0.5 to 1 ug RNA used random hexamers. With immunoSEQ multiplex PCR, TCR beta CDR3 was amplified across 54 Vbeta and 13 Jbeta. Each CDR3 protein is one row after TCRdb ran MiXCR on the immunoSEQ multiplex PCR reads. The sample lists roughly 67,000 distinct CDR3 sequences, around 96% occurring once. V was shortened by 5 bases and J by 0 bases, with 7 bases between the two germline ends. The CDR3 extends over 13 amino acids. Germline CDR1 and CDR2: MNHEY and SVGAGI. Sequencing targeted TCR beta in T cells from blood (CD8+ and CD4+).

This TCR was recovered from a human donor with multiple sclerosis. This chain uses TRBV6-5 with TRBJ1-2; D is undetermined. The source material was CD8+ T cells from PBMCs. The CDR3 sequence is CASSVQTNYGYTF. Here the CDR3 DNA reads TGTGCCAGCAGTGTGCAAACTAACTATGGCTACACCTTC.